The 12 T cell receptor beta chains below were found in one sample sequenced in a study of T cell repertoires in cytomegalovirus infection. These TCRs' antigens remain unknown. TCRdb reanalysed the reads using MiXCR and keeps one entry per CDR3 protein. This table has around 360,000 distinct CDR3 sequences, roughly 34% appearing once. The sequencing used cultured PBMCs, collected from culture after CMV antigen stimulation. The receptors come from a human donor in good health (CMV status not recorded). Some clones in this sample may be carry-over from other donors' samples.

The V and J genes are TRBV12-5 and TRBJ2-5, with 13 bases fitting TRBD2. The V and J ends lost 7 bases and 3 bases, in that order; junction bases with no gene match: 5. This CDR3 comprises 15 residues. CDR1 is LGHNT and CDR2 is FRNRAP in the germline V gene. The CDR3 spells CASVATSGREETQYF. The CDR3, as DNA: TGTGCTAGTGTCGCCACTAGCGGGAGGGAAGAGACCCAGTACTTC.

This clonotype was seen at least ten times. Sequence at one end of the junction differs from germline and may be a read error. The rearrangement links TRBV20-1 to TRBJ1-1; TRBD1 matches 9 bases. Germline V gives CDR1 DFQATT, CDR2 SNEGSKA (reference sequence). The CDR3 spans 15 residues. CDR3 bases: TGCAGTGCTAGAGATATTAGCGGGACAGGGATACTAGGGGATTTT. This encodes CSARDISGTGILGDF.

The V and J genes are TRBV5-8 and TRBJ2-4; no reliable D call. This CDR3 has 15 amino acids. Trimming removed 4 bases from V and 2 bases from J, with 13 bases in between. In germline, CDR1 is SGHTS, CDR2 YDEGEE. CDR3 residues: CASSPGFRSKNIQYF. The CDR3 DNA reads as TGTGCCAGCAGCCCCGGGTTTCGGTCCAAAAACATTCAGTACTTC.

This chain uses TRBV12-3 or TRBV12-4 with TRBJ2-2; the D gene is possibly TRBD1 (6 bases). Trimming shortened V by 3 bases and J by 2 bases, and 10 bases separated the two germline ends. CDR3 length: 15 residues. The DNA of the CDR3 is TGTGCCAGCAGTTTGACAGGTACCAACACCGGGGAGCTGTTTTTT. It yields the protein CASSLTGTNTGELFF.

This clonotype was recorded a few times. This rearrangement joins TRBV25-1 to TRBJ2-1, with D unresolved. This CDR3 is built from 15 residues. Looked up from germline, CDR1 is MGHDK and CDR2 is SYGVNS. Trimming shortened V by 1 base and J by 4 bases, and 11 bases separated the two germline ends. The CDR3 bases are TGTGCCAGCAGTGAATTTGGCGACTTATACAATGAGCAGTTCTTC. Translation: CASSEFGDLYNEQFF.

This chain links TRBV12-3 or TRBV12-4 with TRBJ2-7, with D possibly being TRBD1 or TRBD2 (6 bases each). CDR3 length: 14 amino acids. Trimming stripped 5 bases from V and 2 bases from J, with 13 bases between. As DNA, the CDR3 is TGTGCCAGCAGTCTAGGGGGGTCCGCCTACGAGCAGTACTTC. It codes for CASSLGGSAYEQYF.

The chain uses TRBV12-3 or TRBV12-4 and TRBJ2-7; TRBD1 might be the D (6 bases). The length of the CDR3 is 15 residues. The V end lost 5 bases, the J end lost 4 bases, and 18 bases lay between the germline ends. CDR3 region: CASSPPDRDPYEQYF. The CDR3 nucleotides read TGTGCCAGCAGTCCCCCGGACAGAGATCCTTACGAGCAGTACTTC.

This clonotype was seen a few times. The chain recombines TRBV4-1 with TRBJ1-5, with D possibly matching TRBD1 (5 bases). CDR1 and CDR2 (germline): MGHRA, YSYEKL. The CDR3 consists of 15 residues. Trimming removed 1 base at V and 6 bases at J, with 13 bases between. In DNA, the CDR3 is TGCGCCAGCAGCCAAGTCGGGGGTTTTTCTCAGCCCCAGCATTTT. Translated, it gives CASSQVGGFSQPQHF.

This clonotype was seen repeatedly, ten times or more. This chain uses TRBV7-2 with TRBJ2-7; weak D call: TRBD2 (5 bases). The CDR3 has 17 residues. Between the trimmed V and J ends, which lost 2 bases and 0 bases, there was a span of 17 bases. Germline V gives CDR1 SGHTA, CDR2 FQGNSA. The CDR3 nucleotides read TGTGCCAGCAGCTTAACCTCACGGGGTGCTAGCTCCTACGAGCAGTACTTC. The encoded protein is CASSLTSRGASSYEQYF. Full variable domain (outside the CDR3, taken from reference TRBV7-2 and TRBJ2-7): GAGVSQSPSNKVTEKGKDVELRCDPISGHTALYWYRQSLGQGLEFLIYFQGNSAPDKSGLPSDRFSAERTGGSVSTLTIQRTQQEDSAVYLCASSLTSRGASSYEQYFGPGTRLTVT.

The chain carries TRBV19 and TRBJ2-7, with 9 nucleotides matching TRBD1. The V gene end was trimmed by 4 bases and the J gene end by 2 bases; junction bases not matched to a gene: 3. The germline V gene encodes CDR1 LNHDA and CDR2 SQIVND (reference sequence). The CDR3 covers 14 residues. The CDR3 DNA follows: TGTGCCAGTAGTAAGGGACAGGGAACCTACGAGCAGTACTTC. Its protein product is CASSKGQGTYEQYF.

Ten or more counts support this clonotype. This sequence joins TRBV7-4 and TRBJ1-5; D unresolved. Trimming pared 4 bases from V and 0 bases from J, leaving 13 bases between. The germline gives CDR1 SGHVT, CDR2 SQSDAQ. This CDR3 is built from 16 residues. This CDR3 reads CASSSRPRYSNQPQHF. Here the CDR3 DNA reads TGTGCCAGCAGCTCCCGACCCCGGTATAGCAATCAGCCCCAGCATTTT.

The chain couples TRBV12-3 or TRBV12-4 to TRBJ2-7; TRBD2 matches 8 bases. The trim removed 7 bases at V and 4 bases at J, leaving 9 bases unmatched. This CDR3 region has 14 residues. Written as DNA, the CDR3 is TGTGCCAGCACCCCCCCCCGCGGGAGGTACGAGCAGTACTTC. Translating gives CASTPPRGRYEQYF.